This TCR beta chain was retrieved from a study of T-cell memory formation after mild COVID-19 listed by TCRdb under 2021. Notes on the research overall: TCR sequence clusters from the two donors were found to be largely donor specific. T-cell clones expanding and contracting after mild COVID-19 in two donors were tracked by longitudinal TCRalpha and TCRbeta repertoire sequencing. Two young, previously healthy adult volunteers made up the cohort, one male and one female. General findings and caveats noted by the study authors: Contracting CD4+ clones appeared mostly in the CM and EM memory subsets, whereas CD8+ clones were enriched in EMRA. Clones that contracted from day 15 to 85 showed balanced CD4/CD8 phenotypes, whereas a second wave of clones that expanded from day 15 to 37 leaned towards CD4+. SARS-CoV-2 specificity of the second-wave clones peaking on day 37 was not confirmed. Some responding clones were found in pre-infection memory, which suggests that pre-existing cross-reactive memory T cells took part in the SARS-CoV-2 response. The study included only a couple of mild cases, and larger cohorts that include severe cases with pre-infection samples were judged to be necessary.

Ficoll-Paque density gradient centrifugation was used to isolate PBMCs. The CDR3 spans 13 residues, from the cysteine through the phenylalanine. The CDR3 DNA has 39 bases and is translated from base 1. The germline ends are 10 bases apart after V is trimmed by 6 bases and J by 4 bases. CDR1 MNHEY and CDR2 SVGEGT were looked up in the germline V gene. Comment on this clonotype: No cognate antigen has been identified for it. One base away there is no much larger clone; base qualities are not given.

The data were produced on an Illumina NovaSeq 6000. cDNA libraries for TCRalpha and TCRbeta were prepared by 5'RACE using constant-segment primers, with sample barcodes and unique molecular identifiers added. Trizol reagent was used to extract RNA from every sample. Library amplification was performed in two PCR steps, and a second sample barcode and Illumina TruSeq adapters were introduced in the second step. Sequencing of the libraries was done on an Illumina NovaSeq, producing 2 x 150 bp paired-end reads. As for the authors' bioinformatics: With migec v1.2.7, reads were demultiplexed and then collapsed into UMI-guided consensus sequences. With mixcr v2.1.11, UMI consensuses were aligned to TRA and TRB V and J templates and assembled into clonotypes. A clonotype was counted as expanded or contracted only if both edgeR and NoisET called the change significant, with noise models trained on biological replicates. For edgeR calls, the cutoffs were a false discovery rate-adjusted p below 0.01 and a log2 fold-change threshold of 1. As an exploratory analysis of dynamics, max-normalized trajectories of the 1000 most abundant clonotypes were examined with PCA combined with hierarchical clustering. Each responding clone was given a CD4 or CD8 phenotype based on the CD4+ and CD8+ repertoires, which had been sequenced separately. Using fastp trimming at Q25 and MiXCR clonotype assembly, TCRdb reanalyzed the public sequencing data and kept in-frame beta chains. CDR3 protein duplicates are merged, each entry listing the most common genes and DNA. Here the V and J calls rest on TCRdb's processing, not on the authors' analysis. This sample is represented by hundreds of thousands of distinct CDR3 sequences; 25% to 30% of them were singletons. In total, the top ten clones hold roughly 14% of the sample.

This clonotype was obtained from an adult woman who had mild COVID-19 (a few samples of this study predate the infection). The sample titles of this study are shuffled in the database, so cell type and time point are left out; the donor was told from shared clones. The sequence links TRBV6-2 or TRBV6-3 to TRBJ2-1, with the D segment identity uncertain. The sequenced material came from PBMCs or a T cell subset sorted from them (not recorded which). Read as DNA, the sequence is TGTGCCAGCAGCCTCACGAGGTACAATGAGCAGTTCTTC. This sequence encodes CASSLTRYNEQFF.